This passage covers 27 T cell receptor beta chains from one sample sequenced in a study of neurological immune-mediated disorders. TCRdb processed the 5' RACE reads anew with MiXCR; each CDR3 protein has one entry. The sample yields tens of thousands of distinct CDR3 sequences, approximately 3.8% seen once. Sequencing was performed on PBMCs. All receptors derive from a man younger than 45 with multiple sclerosis.

This clonotype has ten or more counts. The rearrangement joins TRBV20-1 to TRBJ2-1, with 7 bases aligning to TRBD2. The trim removed 6 bases at V and 12 bases at J, leaving 17 bases unmatched. The CDR3 runs 14 residues. Germline CDR1 and CDR2: DFQATT and SNEGSKA (reference sequence). CDR3 DNA: TGCAGTGCGAAGACTAGCACCGAGTCCCTAGGGCAGTTCTTC. This encodes CSAKTSTESLGQFF.

This clonotype has a count of ten or more. This chain uses TRBV12-3 or TRBV12-4 with TRBJ2-3, with 8 bases matching TRBD2. The ends lost 7 bases at V and 0 bases at J; junction bases unmatched: 3. This CDR3 is built from 14 residues. Written as DNA, the CDR3 is TGTGCCAGCACTTCTAGCGGGAGCACAGATACGCAGTATTTT. Translation: CASTSSGSTDTQYF.

This clonotype was recorded a few times. It may be a read error: a sequence one base away is much more abundant. The chain joins TRBV9 to TRBJ2-7, with D possibly being TRBD2 (6 bases). Germline-derived CDR1 and CDR2 are SGDLS and YYNGEE. CDR3 length: 13 residues. The CDR3 nucleotides read TGTGCCAGCAGCGTAGCGGGGGAGTACGAGCAGCACTTC. It yields the protein CASSVAGEYEQHF.

This clonotype was seen at least ten times. The chain couples TRBV20-1 to TRBJ2-3; 10 bases are shared with TRBD1. CDR1 is DFQATT, CDR2 SNEGSKA, per germline (reference sequence). Germline trimming cut 5 bases from V and 9 bases from J; bases unmatched to any gene: 5. The CDR3 sequence is 12 residues long. The CDR3 DNA is TGCAGTGCTCAAGCGGGACAGGGGACGCAGTATTTT. Its translation is CSAQAGQGTQYF.

This clonotype came up many times. The chain employs TRBV5-6 and TRBJ1-6; D not resolved. Germline lookup yields CDR1 SGHDT and CDR2 YYEEEE. V lost 3 bases, J lost 8 bases, and 15 bases lay in between. The CDR3 sequence is 15 residues long. CDR3 bases: TGTGCCAGCAGCTCGAACGGCTTAAACTATTCACCCCTCCACTTT. Protein product: CASSSNGLNYSPLHF.

This clonotype was counted only a few times. A clone one base away is much larger, so this may be a read error. This rearrangement joins TRBV27 to TRBJ1-1; 8 bases match TRBD1. Germline V gives CDR1 MNHEY, CDR2 SMNVEV (reference sequence). J gave up 10 bases and V 5 bases, and 6 bases lay outside the gene matches. This CDR3 has 12 amino acids. CDR3 nucleotide sequence: TGTGCCAGCAGTACACCGGGACAGGCAGCTTTCTTT. This encodes CASSTPGQAAFF.

This clonotype was counted many times. The gene calls are TRBV7-9 and TRBJ1-2; 9 bases agree with TRBD1. The germline gives CDR1 SEHNR, CDR2 FQNEAQ (reference sequence). The V and J ends lost 5 bases and 8 bases, in that order; junction bases with no gene match: 3. This CDR3 region has 12 residues. CDR3 nucleotide sequence: TGTGCCAGCAGCCCGGGACAGGGAGGCTACACCTTC. It translates to CASSPGQGGYTF. The whole variable domain, remainder taken from reference TRBV7-9 and TRBJ1-2, is DTGVSQNPRHKITKRGQNVTFRCDPISEHNRLYWYRQTLGQGPEFLTYFQNEAQLEKSRLLSDRFSAERPKGSFSTLEIQRTEQGDSAMYLCASSPGQGGYTFGSGTRLTVV.

The sample holds many counts of this clonotype. The V gene is TRBV11-2, the J gene TRBJ1-2; the D is unclear. V was shortened by 3 bases and J by 1 base, with 0 bases between the two germline ends. The CDR3 runs 11 residues. Germline CDR1 reads SGHAT; CDR2 reads FQNNGV. The CDR3, as DNA: TGTGCCAGCAGCTTTAACTATGGCTACACCTTC. Protein sequence: CASSFNYGYTF.

In this sample, this clonotype turned up many times. The gene calls are TRBV5-1 and TRBJ2-2, with 8 positions matching TRBD2. Trimming took 4 bases from V and 6 from J; bases not matched to a gene: 14. The CDR3 contains 17 residues. Germline assignment: CDR1 SGHRS and CDR2 YFSETQ. For the CDR3, the DNA is TGCGCCAGCAGCGGACTCGGACTAGCCGTAGTCCCCGGGGAGCTGTTTTTT. Translated, it gives CASSGLGLAVVPGELFF.

This clonotype was seen many times. J is TRBJ2-3 and V is TRBV20-1, with D perhaps TRBD1 or TRBD2 (6 bases each). The ends were cut back, 2 bases at V and 4 bases at J, with 19 bases in the middle. The CDR3 contains 16 residues. In germline, CDR1 is DFQATT, CDR2 SNEGSKA (reference sequence). CDR3 loop: CSARRPYMGGADTQYF. For the CDR3, the DNA is TGCAGTGCTAGACGCCCTTACATGGGGGGCGCAGATACGCAGTATTTT.

This clonotype was detected ten times or more. The rearrangement links TRBV9 to TRBJ1-1; possibly TRBD1 for D (5 bases). The CDR3 extends over 15 amino acids. The V end was cut by 4 bases, the J end by 6 bases, with 19 bases between. Germline V lookup: CDR1 SGDLS, CDR2 YYNGEE. The CDR3 nucleotides read TGTGCCAGCAGCTCCCCGACAGTAAGAATGGCTGAAGCTTTCTTT. It translates to CASSSPTVRMAEAFF.

This clonotype was seen at least ten times. The chain joins TRBV19 to TRBJ1-5; 7 bases align to TRBD1. V trimming: 7 bases; J trimming: 0 bases; junction bases outside the gene matches: 9. Germline CDR1 and CDR2: LNHDA and SQIVND (reference sequence). The CDR3 is made up of 16 amino acids. The CDR3 loop is CASIPGQHDSNQPQHF. In nucleotides, the CDR3 is TGTGCCAGTATACCGGGACAGCATGATAGCAATCAGCCCCAGCATTTT.

This clonotype appeared many times. The chain is built from TRBV28 and TRBJ2-7; 7 positions agree with TRBD1. The V and J ends lost 5 bases and 8 bases, in that order; junction bases with no gene match: 9. The V gene's germline CDR1 is MDHEN and CDR2 SYDVKM. The length of the CDR3 is 13 residues. CDR3 DNA: TGTGCCAGCAGTCGCTACAGGGGAGACAAGCAGTACTTC. This translates into CASSRYRGDKQYF.

This clonotype was counted ten times or more. This sequence joins TRBV7-2 and TRBJ2-5; weak D call: TRBD2 (5 bases). Trimming stripped 1 base from V and 7 bases from J, with 10 bases between. CDR1 is SGHTA and CDR2 is FQGNSA in the germline V gene. This CDR3 has 13 amino acids. CDR3 sequence (DNA): TGTGCCAGCAGCTTAGACGGGATTGCGACCCAGTACTTC. Translated: CASSLDGIATQYF.

This clonotype was found many times. The genes are TRBV7-9 and TRBJ2-7; 14 bases fit TRBD2. The CDR3 consists of 17 residues. J was trimmed by 0 bases and V by 3 bases; bases with no gene match: 4. Per germline, CDR1 SEHNR and CDR2 FQNEAQ (reference sequence). CDR3 protein: CASSFGLAGGPSYEQYF. DNA for the CDR3: TGTGCCAGCAGCTTCGGACTAGCGGGAGGTCCCTCCTACGAGCAGTACTTC.

This clonotype has ten or more counts. The chain joins TRBV27 to TRBJ1-4; weak D call: TRBD1 (6 bases). This CDR3 is built from 14 residues. Trimming shortened V by 3 bases and J by 3 bases, and 8 bases separated the two germline ends. CDR1 and CDR2 (germline): MNHEY, SMNVEV (reference sequence). The CDR3 is CASSFQGSNEKLFF. For the CDR3, the DNA is TGTGCCAGCAGTTTCCAGGGGTCTAATGAAAAACTGTTTTTT.

This clonotype occurred many times. The chain has TRBV20-1 and TRBJ2-5; TRBD2 might be the D (7 bases). This CDR3 contains 14 residues. V was cut by 6 bases and J by 4 bases, with 18 bases left in between. CDR1 and CDR2 (germline): DFQATT, SNEGSKA (reference sequence). CDR3 residues: CSANTRGRGETQYF. CDR3 coding DNA: TGCAGTGCCAATACGCGGGGGCGCGGAGAGACCCAGTACTTC.

This clonotype was seen many times. The rearrangement links TRBV20-1 to TRBJ2-7; no clear D gene. This CDR3 is 15 amino acids long. V lost 0 bases and J 7 bases, leaving 19 bases between the germline ends. The germline V gene has CDR1 DFQATT and CDR2 SNEGSKA (reference sequence). In DNA, the CDR3 is TGCAGTGCTAGAGATCGGAGACTCGCAGTGGGGGAGCAGTACTTC. Its protein is CSARDRRLAVGEQYF.

The DNA of the CDR3 is TGTGCCAGCAGCCCCTGGACAGGTTTGAACACTGAAGCTTTCTTT. It encodes CASSPWTGLNTEAFF. The gene calls are TRBV7-6 and TRBJ1-1; 7 positions agree with TRBD1. Trimming cost V 5 bases and J 0 bases; bases outside gene matches: 6. The CDR3 runs to 15 residues. CDR1 is SGHVS, CDR2 FNYEAQ, per germline.

This chain uses TRBV7-9 with TRBJ2-5; a weak D match, TRBD2 (5 bases). The germline V gene has CDR1 SEHNR and CDR2 FQNEAQ (reference sequence). This CDR3 has 16 amino acids. With 3 bases removed from V and 5 bases from J, the gap between germline ends came to 19 bases. CDR3 sequence reads: CASSLAVRGSGETQYF. The CDR3 DNA reads as TGTGCCAGCAGCTTGGCCGTCCGGGGTTCGGGGGAGACCCAGTACTTC.

Comments on this clonotype: Germline is not matched at one junction end, which may reflect a read error. The chain employs TRBV4-1 and TRBJ1-6, with 10 bases matching TRBD1. This CDR3 is 14 amino acids long. Germline assignment: CDR1 MGHRA and CDR2 YSYEKL. The CDR3 DNA reads as TGCGCCAGCAGACTGACAGGGGGCAATTCACCCCTCAACTTT. Residues: CASRLTGGNSPLNF.

A few counts support this clonotype. One base away lies a much larger clone, so this may be a sequencing read error. Given the absence of the conserved phenylalanine or tryptophan at the CDR3 end, a read error is likely. The chain combines TRBV15 with TRBJ2-7; 9 bases are a match to TRBD2. There are 14 residues in the CDR3. After removal of 8 bases from V and 0 bases from J, the junction contained 5 bases not matched to a gene. Germline-derived CDR1 and CDR2 are LNHNV and YYDKDF (reference sequence). CDR3 sequence (DNA): TGTGCCACCTCTCCTAGCGGGGACTCCTACGAGCAGTACTGC. It is translated as CATSPSGDSYEQYC.

This clonotype was detected ten times or more. This rearrangement joins TRBV5-6 to TRBJ2-1; 7 positions match TRBD1. This CDR3 has 15 residues. With V trimmed by 2 bases and J by 2 bases, 4 bases remained unmatched. Germline V lookup: CDR1 SGHDT, CDR2 YYEEEE. CDR3 residues: CASSFFDRAYNEQFF. The CDR3 DNA follows: TGTGCCAGCAGCTTTTTTGACAGGGCCTACAATGAGCAGTTCTTC.

This clonotype has at least ten counts. J is TRBJ1-1 and V is TRBV7-3; tentatively, D is TRBD1 (6 bases). The CDR3 sequence is 21 residues long. Germline values: CDR1 SGHTA, CDR2 FQGTGA. Trimming took 0 bases from V and 4 from J, leaving 30 bases between them. CDR3 region: CASSLTKRAQGRRLESTEAFF. CDR3 nucleotides: TGTGCCAGCAGCTTAACGAAACGAGCACAGGGACGGCGGCTTGAGAGCACTGAAGCTTTCTTT.

This rearrangement joins TRBV12-3 or TRBV12-4 to TRBJ2-1, with D hard to call. The CDR3 is made up of 12 amino acids. V gave up 2 bases and J gave up 10 bases, with 9 bases separating them. The CDR3 sequence: CASSLWENEQFF. CDR3 DNA: TGTGCCAGCAGTTTATGGGAAAACGAGCAGTTCTTC.

There are many counts of this clonotype. V is TRBV5-6 and J is TRBJ2-5; no clear D. CDR3 length equals 13 residues. The germline V and J ends were trimmed by 4 bases and 5 bases, with 12 bases remaining between them. Germline V CDR1 and CDR2: SGHDT, YYEEEE. The CDR3 loop reads CASSPSSLETQYF. The CDR3 DNA follows: TGTGCCAGCAGCCCTTCGTCTCTGGAGACCCAGTACTTC.

J is TRBJ2-1 and V is TRBV6-5; no reliable D call. Trimming took off 2 bases at V and 3 bases at J, with 8 bases between the two ends. Germline V CDR1 and CDR2: MNHEY, SVGAGI. The CDR3 covers 14 residues. The CDR3 loop is CASSYGQDYNEQFF. The CDR3 DNA sequence: TGTGCCAGCAGTTACGGGCAGGACTACAATGAGCAGTTCTTC.